This entry lists 14 T cell receptor beta chains sequenced from one sample in a study of cytomegalovirus exposure and HLA in healthy donors. In the PCR, 60 Vbeta and 13 Jbeta primers were used. Clones were sequenced by immunoSEQ multiplex PCR, and TCRdb holds only the in-frame ones, with some missing. The data hold 120,000 or so clones, with 60% to 85% observed a single time. The specimen sequenced was PBMCs. The origin of the receptors is a woman aged 60-70 years in good health and CMV-seropositive.

The chain carries TRBV6-5 and TRBJ2-3, with unresolved D. Trimming shortened V by 4 bases and J by 5 bases, and 10 bases separated the two germline ends. Germline V gene sequence: CDR1 MNHEY, CDR2 SVGAGI. The CDR3 runs to 13 residues. CDR3 bases: TGTGCCAGCAGTTCCTTCATCGGAGATACGCAGTATTTT. Its protein is CASSSFIGDTQYF.

This CDR3 reads CASGPGGLGGETQYF. In nucleotides, the CDR3 is TGTGCCAGCGGTCCGGGGGGTCTAGGAGGGGAGACCCAGTACTTC. V usage is TRBV5-8 and J usage is TRBJ2-5; 7 nucleotides agree with TRBD2. J gave up 5 bases and V 7 bases, and 14 bases lay outside the gene matches. The CDR3 totals 15 residues. Germline-derived CDR1 and CDR2 are SGHTS and YDEGEE.

This clone was seen only a few times. The chain is built from TRBV4-2 and TRBJ1-5, with a weak D call TRBD1 (5 bases). Trimming took 2 bases from V and 2 from J, leaving 19 bases between them. This CDR3 contains 18 residues. CDR1 LGHNA and CDR2 YNFKEQ come from the germline V gene. CDR3 amino acids: CASSQRTGGGGGNQPQHF. The CDR3 DNA sequence: TGTGCCAGCAGCCAAAGGACGGGGGGAGGCGGAGGCAATCAGCCCCAGCATTTT.

The chain combines TRBV28 with TRBJ1-2; D ambiguous. Trimming removed 5 bases from V and 3 bases from J, with 10 bases in between. The CDR3 is made up of 13 amino acids. Germline lookup yields CDR1 MDHEN and CDR2 SYDVKM. The CDR3 DNA sequence: TGTGCCAGCAGTCTCCCCGGGTACTATGGCTACACCTTC. This gives the protein CASSLPGYYGYTF.

Points on this clone: An end of the junction differs from the germline gene, which may be a read error. J is TRBJ1-4 and V is TRBV7-9; D gene uncertain. CDR1 and CDR2 (germline): SEHNR, FQNEAQ (reference sequence). This CDR3 has 15 residues. CDR3 nucleotides: TGTTCCAGCAGCCCGGTACACGAGGCTAATGAAAAACTGTTTTTT. Protein sequence: CSSSPVHEANEKLFF.

The chain recombines TRBV11-2 with TRBJ2-1; no definite D call. The CDR3 has 15 amino acids. Germline-derived CDR1 and CDR2 are SGHAT and FQNNGV. Trimming took off 1 base at V and 0 bases at J, with 7 bases between the two ends. The CDR3 here is CASSLVLSSYNEQFF. The CDR3 DNA reads as TGTGCCAGCAGCTTAGTTCTATCCTCCTACAATGAGCAGTTCTTC.

The V and J genes are TRBV14 and TRBJ2-7, with 10 bases fitting TRBD1. Trimming at V came to 5 bases and at J to 7 bases, leaving 11 bases not matched to a gene. The germline CDR1 and CDR2 sequences are SGHDN and FVKESK. The CDR3 runs to 15 residues. The CDR3 DNA sequence: TGTGCCAGCAGCGCAAGTTCCGGGACAGGGGTTGAGCAGTACTTC. Translated, it gives CASSASSGTGVEQYF.

This CDR3 is CASSLRGTTGNTIYF. The DNA of the CDR3 is TGTGCCAGCAGCTTACGGGGGACGACTGGAAACACCATATATTTT. The V and J genes are TRBV7-9 and TRBJ1-3; perhaps TRBD1 as D (5 bases). Between the trimmed V and J ends, which lost 2 bases and 2 bases, there was a span of 10 bases. The CDR3 covers 15 residues. CDR1 and CDR2 (germline): SEHNR, FQNEAQ (reference sequence). Drawing the rest from reference TRBV7-9 and TRBJ1-3, the complete variable domain is DTGVSQNPRHKITKRGQNVTFRCDPISEHNRLYWYRQTLGQGPEFLTYFQNEAQLEKSRLLSDRFSAERPKGSFSTLEIQRTEQGDSAMYLCASSLRGTTGNTIYFGEGSWLTVV.

The chain couples TRBV6-1 to TRBJ1-4; D gene uncertain. V was shortened by 6 bases and J by 3 bases, with 14 bases between the two germline ends. CDR1 MNHNS and CDR2 SASEGT come from the germline V gene. There are 15 residues in the CDR3. The CDR3 is CASSSRTGANEKLFF. The CDR3 region has the DNA TGTGCCAGCAGCTCTCGCACGGGAGCTAATGAAAAACTGTTTTTT.

The rearrangement uses TRBV27 and TRBJ1-2; possible D gene TRBD1, 6 bases. There are 13 residues in the CDR3. The ends were cut back, 7 bases at V and 5 bases at J, with 14 bases in the middle. CDR1 is MNHEY and CDR2 is SMNVEV in the germline V gene (reference sequence). CDR3 DNA: TGTGCCAGCACAAGCGGACAGAAGTATGGCTACACCTTC. Its translation is CASTSGQKYGYTF.

The V call is TRBV11-2, the J call TRBJ2-5; TRBD1 matches at 7 bases. The CDR3 is made up of 15 amino acids. Germline V gene sequence: CDR1 SGHAT, CDR2 FQNNGV. Trimming took 4 bases from V and 4 from J; bases not matched to a gene: 9. CDR3 amino acids: CASSSYRGRGETQYF. CDR3 nucleotide sequence: TGTGCCAGCAGCTCCTACAGGGGTAGAGGAGAGACCCAGTACTTC.

V is TRBV27 and J is TRBJ2-3; 7 bases line up with TRBD2. Germline CDR1 is MNHEY and CDR2 is SMNVEV (reference sequence). V lost 5 bases, J lost 0 bases, and 14 bases stayed unmatched. This CDR3 is 18 amino acids long. The CDR3 DNA reads TGTGCCAGCAGTCCCCGACTCCAATATAGCGGGAGCACAGATACGCAGTATTTT. It specifies CASSPRLQYSGSTDTQYF.

In nucleotides, the CDR3 is TGTGCCACCAGCAGACCGTCGACATGGACTTATTCTTCTTCTGGGGCCAACGTCCTGACTTTC. Translating gives CATSRPSTWTYSSSGANVLTF. The chain combines TRBV15 with TRBJ2-6, with D perhaps TRBD2 (5 bases). This CDR3 spans 21 amino acids. Germline values: CDR1 LNHNV, CDR2 YYDKDF (reference sequence). V was trimmed by 2 bases and J by 1 base, leaving 24 bases between them. The full variable domain, its missing parts supplied by reference TRBV15 and TRBJ2-6, is DAMVIQNPRYQVTQFGKPVTLSCSQTLNHNVMYWYQQKSSQAPKLLFHYYDKDFNNEADTPDNFQSRRPNTSFCFLDIRSPGLGDTAMYLCATSRPSTWTYSSSGANVLTFGAGSRLTVL.

This clone was observed a single time. V is TRBV6-5 and J is TRBJ2-1; D might be TRBD2 (5 bases). Germline V lookup: CDR1 MNHEY, CDR2 SVGAGI. CDR3 length: 16 amino acids. V was trimmed by 0 bases and J by 5 bases, leaving 14 bases between them. Written as DNA, the CDR3 is TGTGCCAGCAGTTACTCGAGAACACTCGGGAACAATGAGCAGTTCTTC. This sequence encodes CASSYSRTLGNNEQFF.